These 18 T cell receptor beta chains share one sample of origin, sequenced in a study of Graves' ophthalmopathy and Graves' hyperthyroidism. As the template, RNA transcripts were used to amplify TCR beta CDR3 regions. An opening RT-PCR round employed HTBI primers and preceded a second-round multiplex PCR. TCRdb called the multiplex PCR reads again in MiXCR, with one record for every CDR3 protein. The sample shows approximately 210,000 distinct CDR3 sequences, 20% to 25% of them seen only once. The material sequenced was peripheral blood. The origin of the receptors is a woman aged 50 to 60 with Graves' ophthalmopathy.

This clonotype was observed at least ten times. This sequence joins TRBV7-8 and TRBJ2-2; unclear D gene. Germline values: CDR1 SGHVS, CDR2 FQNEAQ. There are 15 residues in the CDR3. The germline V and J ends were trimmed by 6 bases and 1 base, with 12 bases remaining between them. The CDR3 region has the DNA TGTGCCAGCAGATCTTGGGCCCTGAACACCGGGGAGCTGTTTTTT. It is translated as CASRSWALNTGELFF.

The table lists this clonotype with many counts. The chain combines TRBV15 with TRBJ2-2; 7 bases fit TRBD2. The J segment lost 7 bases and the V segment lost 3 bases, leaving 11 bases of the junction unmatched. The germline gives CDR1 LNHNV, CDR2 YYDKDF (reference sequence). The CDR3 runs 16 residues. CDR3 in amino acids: CATSSYGTNLRGELFF. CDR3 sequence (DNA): TGTGCCACCAGCAGCTACGGGACTAACCTCCGCGGGGAGCTGTTTTTT.

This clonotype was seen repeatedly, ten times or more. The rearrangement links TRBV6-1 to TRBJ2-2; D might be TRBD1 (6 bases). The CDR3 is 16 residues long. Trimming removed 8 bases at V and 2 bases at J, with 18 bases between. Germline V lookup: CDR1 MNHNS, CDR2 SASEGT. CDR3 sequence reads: CASGKQGQLNTGELFF. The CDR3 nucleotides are TGTGCCAGCGGAAAGCAGGGGCAGCTTAACACCGGGGAGCTGTTTTTT.

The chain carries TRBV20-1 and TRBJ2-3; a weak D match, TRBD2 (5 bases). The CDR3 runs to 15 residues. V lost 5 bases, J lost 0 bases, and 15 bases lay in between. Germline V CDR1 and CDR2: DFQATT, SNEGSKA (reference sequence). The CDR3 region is CSARGGADSTDTQYF. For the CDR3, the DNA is TGCAGTGCTCGAGGAGGAGCGGACAGCACAGATACGCAGTATTTT.

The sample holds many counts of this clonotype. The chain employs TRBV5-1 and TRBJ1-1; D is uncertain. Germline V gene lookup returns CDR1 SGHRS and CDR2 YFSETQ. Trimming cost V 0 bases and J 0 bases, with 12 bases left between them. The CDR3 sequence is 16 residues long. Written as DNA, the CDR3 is TGCGCCAGCAGCTTGGATGGGTCGAGGATGAACACTGAAGCTTTCTTT. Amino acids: CASSLDGSRMNTEAFF.

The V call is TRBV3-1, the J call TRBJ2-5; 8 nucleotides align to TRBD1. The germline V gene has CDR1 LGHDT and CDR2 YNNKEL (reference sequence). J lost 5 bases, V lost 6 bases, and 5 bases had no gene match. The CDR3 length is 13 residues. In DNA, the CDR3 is TGTGCCAGCAGTAACAGGGGGGCGGAGACCCAGTACTTC. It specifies CASSNRGAETQYF.

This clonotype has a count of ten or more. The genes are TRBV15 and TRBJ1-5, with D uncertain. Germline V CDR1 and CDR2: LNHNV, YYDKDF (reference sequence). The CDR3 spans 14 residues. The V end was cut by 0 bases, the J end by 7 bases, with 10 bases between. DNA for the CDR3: TGTGCCACCAGCAGAGATCAAACCCCGCAGCCCCAGCATTTT. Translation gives CATSRDQTPQPQHF.

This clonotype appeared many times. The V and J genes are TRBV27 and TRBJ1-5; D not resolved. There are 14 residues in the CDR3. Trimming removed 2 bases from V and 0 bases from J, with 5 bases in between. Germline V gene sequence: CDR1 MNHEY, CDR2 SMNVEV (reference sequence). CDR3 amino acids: CASSLGLSNQPQHF. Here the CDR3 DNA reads TGTGCCAGCAGTTTAGGGCTTAGCAATCAGCCCCAGCATTTT.

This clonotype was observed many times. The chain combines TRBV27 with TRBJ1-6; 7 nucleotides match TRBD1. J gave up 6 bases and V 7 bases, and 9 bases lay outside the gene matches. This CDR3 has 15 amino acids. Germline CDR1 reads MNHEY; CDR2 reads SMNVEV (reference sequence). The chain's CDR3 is CASTDGTALNSPLHF. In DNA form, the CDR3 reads TGTGCCAGCACCGATGGGACAGCCCTTAATTCACCCCTCCACTTT.

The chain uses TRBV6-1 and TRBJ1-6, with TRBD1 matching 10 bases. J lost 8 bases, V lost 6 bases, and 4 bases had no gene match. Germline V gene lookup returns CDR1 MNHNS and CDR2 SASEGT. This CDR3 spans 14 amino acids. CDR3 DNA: TGTGCCAGCAGACCCGGGACAGGGGATTCACCCCTCCACTTT. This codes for CASRPGTGDSPLHF.

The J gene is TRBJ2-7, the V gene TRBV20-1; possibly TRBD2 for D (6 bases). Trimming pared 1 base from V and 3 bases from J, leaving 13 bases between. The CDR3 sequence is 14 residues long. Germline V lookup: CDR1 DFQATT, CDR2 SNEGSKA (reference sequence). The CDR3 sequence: CSARARDSGYEQYF. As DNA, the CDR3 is TGCAGTGCTAGAGCCCGGGACTCCGGCTACGAGCAGTACTTC.

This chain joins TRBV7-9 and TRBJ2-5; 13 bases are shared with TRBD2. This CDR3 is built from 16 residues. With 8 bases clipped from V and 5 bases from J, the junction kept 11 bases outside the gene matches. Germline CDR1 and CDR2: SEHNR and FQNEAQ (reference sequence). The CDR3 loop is CASYALAGGPRETQYF. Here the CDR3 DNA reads TGTGCCAGCTATGCACTAGCGGGAGGGCCCCGCGAGACCCAGTACTTC.

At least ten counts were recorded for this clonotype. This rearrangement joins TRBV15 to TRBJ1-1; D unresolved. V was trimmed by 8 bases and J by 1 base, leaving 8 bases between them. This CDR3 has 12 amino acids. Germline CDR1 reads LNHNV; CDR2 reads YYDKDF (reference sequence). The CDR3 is CATEQGNTEAFF. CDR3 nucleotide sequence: TGTGCCACCGAACAAGGGAACACTGAAGCTTTCTTT.

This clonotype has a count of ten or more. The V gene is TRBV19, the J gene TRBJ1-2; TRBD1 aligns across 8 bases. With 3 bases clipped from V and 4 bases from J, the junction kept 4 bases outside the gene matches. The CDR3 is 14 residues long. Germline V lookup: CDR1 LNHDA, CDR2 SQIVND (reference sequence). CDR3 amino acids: CASSMGDRSYGYTF. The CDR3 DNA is TGTGCCAGTAGTATGGGGGACAGGAGCTATGGCTACACCTTC. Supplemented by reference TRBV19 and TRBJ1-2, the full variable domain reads DGGITQSPKYLFRKEGQNVTLSCEQNLNHDAMYWYRQDPGQGLRLIYYSQIVNDFQKGDIAEGYSVSREKKESFPLTVTSAQKNPTAFYLCASSMGDRSYGYTFGSGTRLTVV.

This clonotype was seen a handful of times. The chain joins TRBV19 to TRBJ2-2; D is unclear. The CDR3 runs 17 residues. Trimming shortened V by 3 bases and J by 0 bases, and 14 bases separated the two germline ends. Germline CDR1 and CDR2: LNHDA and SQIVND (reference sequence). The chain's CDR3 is CASSIIPGSANTGELFF. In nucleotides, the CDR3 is TGTGCCAGTAGTATTATCCCCGGCAGCGCGAACACCGGGGAGCTGTTTTTT.

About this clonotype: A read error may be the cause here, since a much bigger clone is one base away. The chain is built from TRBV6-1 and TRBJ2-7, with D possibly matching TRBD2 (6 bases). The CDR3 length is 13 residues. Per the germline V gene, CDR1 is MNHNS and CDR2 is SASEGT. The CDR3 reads CASSEGTGVLQCF. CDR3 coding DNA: TGTGCCAGCAGTGAGGGGACGGGAGTTTTGCAGTGCTTC.

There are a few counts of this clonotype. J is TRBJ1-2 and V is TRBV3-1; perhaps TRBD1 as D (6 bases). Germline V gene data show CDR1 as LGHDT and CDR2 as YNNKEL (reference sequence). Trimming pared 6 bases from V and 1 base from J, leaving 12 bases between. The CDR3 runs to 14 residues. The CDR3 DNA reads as TGTGCCAGCAGTCGGACAGACAATAACTATGGCTACACCTTC. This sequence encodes CASSRTDNNYGYTF.

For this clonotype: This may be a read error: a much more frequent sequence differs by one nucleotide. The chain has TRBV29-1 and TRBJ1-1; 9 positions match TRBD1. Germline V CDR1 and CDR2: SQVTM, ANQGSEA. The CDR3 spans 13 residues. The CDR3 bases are TGCAGCGCCGGGGACAGGGAGAACACTGAAGCTGTCTTT. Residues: CSAGDRENTEAVF.